The source of this T cell receptor beta chain is a study of identical twins. TCRdb re-analysed the 5' RACE reads in MiXCR, keeping a single row per CDR3 protein. The table shows approximately 680,000 distinct CDR3 sequences, with just over 7% occurring only once. Study outcomes and limitations: Invariant T cells like MAIT and iNKT could partly confound the zero-insertion analyses.

Notes on this clonotype: Its antigen remains unidentified.

The data were also submitted as part of a second study, on yellow fever vaccine responses in identical twins.

The clonotype originates from a woman younger than 35 in good health. Sequenced material: PBMCs.

CDR3: CASSEGVYRGTDTQYF. The CDR3 nucleotides are TGTGCCAGCAGCGAAGGGGTATACAGGGGCACAGATACGCAGTATTTT. The chain combines TRBV3-1 with TRBJ2-3; tentative D call: TRBD1 (6 bases). Trimming removed 5 bases from V and 1 base from J, with 16 bases in between. The germline V gene encodes CDR1 LGHDT and CDR2 YNNKEL (reference sequence). The CDR3 loop spans 16 amino acids.